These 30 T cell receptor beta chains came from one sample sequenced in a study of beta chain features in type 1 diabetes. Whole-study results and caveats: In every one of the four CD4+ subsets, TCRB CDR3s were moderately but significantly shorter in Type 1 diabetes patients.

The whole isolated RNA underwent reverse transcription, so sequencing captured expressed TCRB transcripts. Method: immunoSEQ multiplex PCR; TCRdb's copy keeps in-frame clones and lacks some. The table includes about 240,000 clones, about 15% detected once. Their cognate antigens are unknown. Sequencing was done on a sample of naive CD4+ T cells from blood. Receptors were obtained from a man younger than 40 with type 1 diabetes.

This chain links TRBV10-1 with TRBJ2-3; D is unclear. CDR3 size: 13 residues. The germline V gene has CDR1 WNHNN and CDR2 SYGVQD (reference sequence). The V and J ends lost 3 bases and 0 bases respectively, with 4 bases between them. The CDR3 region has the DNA TGCGCCAGCAGTGACGGGAGCACAGATACGCAGTATTTT. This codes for CASSDGSTDTQYF.

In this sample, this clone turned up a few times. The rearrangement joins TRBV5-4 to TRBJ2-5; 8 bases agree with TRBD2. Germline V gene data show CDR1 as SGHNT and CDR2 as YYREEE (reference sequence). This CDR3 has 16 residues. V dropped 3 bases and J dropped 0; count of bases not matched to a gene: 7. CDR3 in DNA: TGTGCCAGCAGCTCCACAGCGGGGGCCAACCAAGAGACCCAGTACTTC. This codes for CASSSTAGANQETQYF.

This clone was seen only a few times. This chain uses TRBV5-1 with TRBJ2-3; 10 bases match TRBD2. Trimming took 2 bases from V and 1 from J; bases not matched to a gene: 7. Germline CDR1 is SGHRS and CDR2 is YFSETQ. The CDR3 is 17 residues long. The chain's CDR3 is CASSFGSGGDRTDTQYF. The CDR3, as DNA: TGCGCCAGCAGCTTCGGCAGCGGGGGGGACCGCACAGATACGCAGTATTTT.

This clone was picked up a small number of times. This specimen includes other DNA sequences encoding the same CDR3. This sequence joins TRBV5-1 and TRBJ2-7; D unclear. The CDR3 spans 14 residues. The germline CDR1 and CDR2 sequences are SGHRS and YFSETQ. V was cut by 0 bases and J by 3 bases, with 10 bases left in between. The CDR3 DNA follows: TGCGCCAGCAGCTTGGATCGCGGAATCTACGAGCAGTACTTC. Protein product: CASSLDRGIYEQYF.

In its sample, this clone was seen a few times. CDR3 residues: CSVVLAGVSTDTQYF. The CDR3 DNA reads as TGCAGCGTTGTTCTAGCGGGGGTTAGCACAGATACGCAGTATTTT. This chain joins TRBV29-1 and TRBJ2-3; 10 positions agree with TRBD2. Germline CDR1 is SQVTM and CDR2 is ANQGSEA. The V segment lost 4 bases and the J segment 0 bases; nucleotides outside the gene matches: 4. The CDR3 has 15 residues.

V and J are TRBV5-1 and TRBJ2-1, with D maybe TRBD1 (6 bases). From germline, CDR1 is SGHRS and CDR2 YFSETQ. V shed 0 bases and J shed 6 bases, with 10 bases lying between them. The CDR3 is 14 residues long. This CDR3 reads CASSLGQALNEQFF. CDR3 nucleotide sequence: TGCGCCAGCAGCTTGGGACAGGCCCTCAATGAGCAGTTCTTC.

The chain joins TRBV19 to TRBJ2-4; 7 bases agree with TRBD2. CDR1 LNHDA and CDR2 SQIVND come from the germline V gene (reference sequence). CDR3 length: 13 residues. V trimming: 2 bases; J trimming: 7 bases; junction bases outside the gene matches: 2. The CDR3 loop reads CASSIREGNIQYF. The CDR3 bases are TGTGCCAGTAGTATAAGGGAGGGGAACATTCAGTACTTC.

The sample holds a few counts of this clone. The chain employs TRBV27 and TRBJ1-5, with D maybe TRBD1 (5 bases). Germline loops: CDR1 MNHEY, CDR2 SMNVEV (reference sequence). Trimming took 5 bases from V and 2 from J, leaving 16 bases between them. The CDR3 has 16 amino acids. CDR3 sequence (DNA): TGTGCCAGCAGTCCTACTACTCAGGGCGGCAATCAGCCCCAGCATTTT. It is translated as CASSPTTQGGNQPQHF.

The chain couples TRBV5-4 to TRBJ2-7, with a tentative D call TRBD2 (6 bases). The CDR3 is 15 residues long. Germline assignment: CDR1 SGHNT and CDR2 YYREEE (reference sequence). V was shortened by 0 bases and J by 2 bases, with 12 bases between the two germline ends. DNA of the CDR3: TGTGCCAGCAGCTTGGGGCGGGGAACGACCTACGAGCAGTACTTC. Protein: CASSLGRGTTYEQYF.

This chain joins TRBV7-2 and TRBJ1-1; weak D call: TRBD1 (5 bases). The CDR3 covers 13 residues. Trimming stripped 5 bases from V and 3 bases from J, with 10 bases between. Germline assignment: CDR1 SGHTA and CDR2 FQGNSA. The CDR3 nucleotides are TGTGCCAGCAGCCCGACAGAAGACACTGAAGCTTTCTTT. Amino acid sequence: CASSPTEDTEAFF.

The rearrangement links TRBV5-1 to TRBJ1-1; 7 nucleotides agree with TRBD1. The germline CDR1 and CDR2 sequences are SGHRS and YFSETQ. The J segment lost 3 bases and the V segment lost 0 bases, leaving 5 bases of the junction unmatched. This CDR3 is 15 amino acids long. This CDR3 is CASSLEGATDTEAFF. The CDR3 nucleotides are TGCGCCAGCAGCTTGGAGGGGGCGACGGACACTGAAGCTTTCTTT.

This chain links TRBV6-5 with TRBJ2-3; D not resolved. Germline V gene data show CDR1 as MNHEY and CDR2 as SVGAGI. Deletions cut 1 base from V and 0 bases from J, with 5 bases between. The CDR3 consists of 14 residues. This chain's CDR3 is CASSYLTSTDTQYF. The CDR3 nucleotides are TGTGCCAGCAGTTACTTGACTAGCACAGATACGCAGTATTTT.

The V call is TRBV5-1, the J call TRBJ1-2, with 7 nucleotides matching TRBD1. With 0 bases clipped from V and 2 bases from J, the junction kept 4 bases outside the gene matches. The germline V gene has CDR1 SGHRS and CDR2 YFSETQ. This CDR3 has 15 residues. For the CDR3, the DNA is TGCGCCAGCAGCTTGGGACAGGGAGGCAACTATGGCTACACCTTC. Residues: CASSLGQGGNYGYTF. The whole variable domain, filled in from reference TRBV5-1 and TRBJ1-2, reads KAGVTQTPRYLIKTRGQQVTLSCSPISGHRSVSWYQQTPGQGLQFLFEYFSETQRNKGNFPGRFSGRQFSNSRSEMNVSTLELGDSALYLCASSLGQGGNYGYTFGSGTRLTVV.

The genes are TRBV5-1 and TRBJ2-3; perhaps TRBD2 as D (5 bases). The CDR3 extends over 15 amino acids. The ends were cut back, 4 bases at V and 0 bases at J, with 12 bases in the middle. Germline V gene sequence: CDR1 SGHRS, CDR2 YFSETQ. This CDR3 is CASSRPGTSTDTQYF. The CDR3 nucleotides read TGCGCCAGCAGCCGGCCGGGAACTAGCACAGATACGCAGTATTTT.

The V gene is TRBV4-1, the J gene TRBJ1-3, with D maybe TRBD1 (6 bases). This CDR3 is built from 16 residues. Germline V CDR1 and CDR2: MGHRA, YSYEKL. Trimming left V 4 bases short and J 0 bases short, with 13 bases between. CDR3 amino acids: CASSPNRASSGNTIYF. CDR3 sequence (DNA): TGCGCCAGCAGCCCGAACAGGGCTAGCTCTGGAAACACCATATATTTT.

The CDR3 DNA follows: TGCAGCCTGGTAACCGGGACTAGCTTTTCCTACAATGAGCAGTTCTTC. Residues: CSLVTGTSFSYNEQFF. The chain couples TRBV29-1 to TRBJ2-1; 9 bases line up with TRBD2. The CDR3 length is 16 residues. J gave up 1 base and V 8 bases, and 12 bases lay outside the gene matches. The germline CDR1 and CDR2 sequences are SQVTM and ANQGSEA.

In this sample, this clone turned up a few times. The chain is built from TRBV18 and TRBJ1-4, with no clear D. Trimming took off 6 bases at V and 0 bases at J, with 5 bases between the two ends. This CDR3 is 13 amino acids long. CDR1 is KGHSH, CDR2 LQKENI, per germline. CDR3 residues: CASSLATNEKLFF. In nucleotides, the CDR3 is TGTGCCAGCTCCCTTGCAACTAATGAAAAACTGTTTTTT.

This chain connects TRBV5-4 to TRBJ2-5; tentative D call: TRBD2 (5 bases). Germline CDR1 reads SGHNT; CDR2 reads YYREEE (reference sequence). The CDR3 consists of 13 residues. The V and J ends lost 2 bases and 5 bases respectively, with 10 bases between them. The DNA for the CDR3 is TGTGCCAGCAGCTTAGCCGGGATGGAGACCCAGTACTTC. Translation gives CASSLAGMETQYF.

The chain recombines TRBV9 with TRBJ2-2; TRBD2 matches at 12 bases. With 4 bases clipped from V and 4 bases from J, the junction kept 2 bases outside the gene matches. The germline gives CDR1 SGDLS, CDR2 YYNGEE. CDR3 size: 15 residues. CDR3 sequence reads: CASSKTSGSTGELFF. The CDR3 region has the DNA TGTGCCAGCAGCAAGACTAGCGGGAGCACCGGGGAGCTGTTTTTT.

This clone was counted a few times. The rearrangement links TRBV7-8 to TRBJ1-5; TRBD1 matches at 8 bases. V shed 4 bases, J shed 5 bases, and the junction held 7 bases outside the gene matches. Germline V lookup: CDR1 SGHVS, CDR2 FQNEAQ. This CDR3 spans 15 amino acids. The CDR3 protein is CASSSRDRTYQPQHF. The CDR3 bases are TGTGCCAGCAGCTCCCGGGACAGGACCTATCAGCCCCAGCATTTT. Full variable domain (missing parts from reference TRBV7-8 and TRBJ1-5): GAGVSQSPRYKVAKRGQDVALRCDPISGHVSLFWYQQALGQGPEFLTYFQNEAQLDKSGLPSDRFFAERPEGSVSTLKIQRTQQEDSAVYLCASSSRDRTYQPQHFGDGTRLSIL.

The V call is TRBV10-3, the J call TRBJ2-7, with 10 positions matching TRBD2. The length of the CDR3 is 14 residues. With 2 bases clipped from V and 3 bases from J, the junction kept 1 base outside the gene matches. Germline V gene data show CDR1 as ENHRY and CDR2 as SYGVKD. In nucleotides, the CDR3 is TGTGCCATCAGTGAGCTAGCGGGGGTCTACGAGCAGTACTTC. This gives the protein CAISELAGVYEQYF.

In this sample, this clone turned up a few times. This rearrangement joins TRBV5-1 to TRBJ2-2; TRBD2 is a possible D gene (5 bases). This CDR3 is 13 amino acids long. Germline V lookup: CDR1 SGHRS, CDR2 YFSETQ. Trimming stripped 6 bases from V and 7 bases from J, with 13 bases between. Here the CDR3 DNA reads TGCGCCAGCATCGACGGACGGGGCGGGGAGCTGTTTTTT. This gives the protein CASIDGRGGELFF.

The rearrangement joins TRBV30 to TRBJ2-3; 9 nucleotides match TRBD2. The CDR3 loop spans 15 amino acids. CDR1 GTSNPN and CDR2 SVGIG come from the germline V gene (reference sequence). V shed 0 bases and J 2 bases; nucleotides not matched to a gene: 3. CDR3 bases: TGTGCCTGGAGTGTACTAGCGGGCTCCACAGATACGCAGTATTTT. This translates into CAWSVLAGSTDTQYF.

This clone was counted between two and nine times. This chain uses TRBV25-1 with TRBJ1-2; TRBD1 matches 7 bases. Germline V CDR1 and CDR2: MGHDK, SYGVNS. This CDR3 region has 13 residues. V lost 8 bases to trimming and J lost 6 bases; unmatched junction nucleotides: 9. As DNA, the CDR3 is TGTGCCAGCGCATACACAGGGGATGATGGCTACACCTTC. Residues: CASAYTGDDGYTF.

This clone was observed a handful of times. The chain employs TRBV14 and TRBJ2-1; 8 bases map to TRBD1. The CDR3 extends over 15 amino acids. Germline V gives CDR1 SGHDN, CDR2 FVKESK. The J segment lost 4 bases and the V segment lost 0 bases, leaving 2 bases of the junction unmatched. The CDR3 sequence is CASSQEGQGYNEQFF. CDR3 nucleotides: TGTGCCAGCAGCCAAGAAGGACAGGGATACAATGAGCAGTTCTTC.

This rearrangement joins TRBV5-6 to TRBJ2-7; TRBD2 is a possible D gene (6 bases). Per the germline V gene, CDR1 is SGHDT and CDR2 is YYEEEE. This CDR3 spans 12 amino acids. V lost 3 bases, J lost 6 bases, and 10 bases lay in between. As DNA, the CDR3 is TGTGCCAGCAGCTGGAGGGGAGGCGAGCAGTACTTC. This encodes CASSWRGGEQYF.

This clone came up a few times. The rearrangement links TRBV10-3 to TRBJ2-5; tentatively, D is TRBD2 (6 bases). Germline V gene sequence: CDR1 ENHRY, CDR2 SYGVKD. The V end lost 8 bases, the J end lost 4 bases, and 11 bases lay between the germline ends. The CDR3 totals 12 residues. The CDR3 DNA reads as TGTGCCATCCGGGAGCCAGGAGAGACCCAGTACTTC. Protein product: CAIREPGETQYF.

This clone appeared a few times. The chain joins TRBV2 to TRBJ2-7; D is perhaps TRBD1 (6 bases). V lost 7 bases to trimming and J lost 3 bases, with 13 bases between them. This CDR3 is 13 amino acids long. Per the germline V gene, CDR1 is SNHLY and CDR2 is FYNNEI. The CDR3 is CASKEAGVYEQYF. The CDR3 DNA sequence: TGTGCCAGCAAGGAGGCAGGGGTCTACGAGCAGTACTTC.

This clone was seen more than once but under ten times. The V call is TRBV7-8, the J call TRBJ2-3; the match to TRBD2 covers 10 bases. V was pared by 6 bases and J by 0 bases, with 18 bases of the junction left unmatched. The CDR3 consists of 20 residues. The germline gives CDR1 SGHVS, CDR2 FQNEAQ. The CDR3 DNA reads TGTGCCAGCAGTTTACTACCGGGGCTAGCGGGGGAACTTAGCACAGATACGCAGTATTTT. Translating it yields CASSLLPGLAGELSTDTQYF.

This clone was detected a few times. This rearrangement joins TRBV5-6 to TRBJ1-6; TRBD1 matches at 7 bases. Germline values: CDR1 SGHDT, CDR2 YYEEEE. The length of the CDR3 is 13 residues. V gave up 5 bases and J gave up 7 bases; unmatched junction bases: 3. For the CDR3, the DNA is TGTGCCAGCAGAGGGACAGCCAATTCACCCCTCCACTTT. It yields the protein CASRGTANSPLHF. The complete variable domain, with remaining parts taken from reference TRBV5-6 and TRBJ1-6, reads DAGVTQSPTHLIKTRGQQVTLRCSPKSGHDTVSWYQQALGQGPQFIFQYYEEEERQRGNFPDRFSGHQFPNYSSELNVNALLLGDSALYLCASRGTANSPLHFGNGTRLTVT.